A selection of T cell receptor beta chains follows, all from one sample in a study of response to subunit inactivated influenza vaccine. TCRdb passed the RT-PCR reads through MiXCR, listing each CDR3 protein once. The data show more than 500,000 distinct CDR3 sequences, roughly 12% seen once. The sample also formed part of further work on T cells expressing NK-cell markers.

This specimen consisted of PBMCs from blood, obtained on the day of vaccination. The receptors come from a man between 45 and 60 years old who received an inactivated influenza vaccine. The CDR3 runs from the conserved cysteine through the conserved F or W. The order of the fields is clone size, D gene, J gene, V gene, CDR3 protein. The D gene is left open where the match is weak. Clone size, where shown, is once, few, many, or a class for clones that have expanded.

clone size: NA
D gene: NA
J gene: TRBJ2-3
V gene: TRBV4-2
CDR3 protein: CASSQEPRARDTQYF

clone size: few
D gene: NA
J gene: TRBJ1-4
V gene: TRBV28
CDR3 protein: CASSPGQWVVLFF

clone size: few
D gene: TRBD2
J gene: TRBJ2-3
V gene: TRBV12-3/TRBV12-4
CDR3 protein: CASSLLAGGLLDTQYF

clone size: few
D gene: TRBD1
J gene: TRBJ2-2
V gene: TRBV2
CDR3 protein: CASSGQGAGELFF

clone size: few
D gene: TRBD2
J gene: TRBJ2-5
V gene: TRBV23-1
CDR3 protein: CASSQVIKGREETQYF

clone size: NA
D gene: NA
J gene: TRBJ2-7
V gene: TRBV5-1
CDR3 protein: CASSLGYGVHEQYF

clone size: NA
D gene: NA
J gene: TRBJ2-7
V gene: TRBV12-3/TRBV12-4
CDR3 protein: CASSYPQGHQYF

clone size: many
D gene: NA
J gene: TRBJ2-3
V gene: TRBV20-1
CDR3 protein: CSAGQGFFHTDTQYF

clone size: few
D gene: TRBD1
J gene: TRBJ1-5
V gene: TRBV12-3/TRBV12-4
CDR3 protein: CASSLQGGHQPQHF

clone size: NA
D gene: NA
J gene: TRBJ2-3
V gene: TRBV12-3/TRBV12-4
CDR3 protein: CASTIGIKGTDTQYF

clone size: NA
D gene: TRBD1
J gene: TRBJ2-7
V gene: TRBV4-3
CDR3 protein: CASSHTPGTGDYEQYF

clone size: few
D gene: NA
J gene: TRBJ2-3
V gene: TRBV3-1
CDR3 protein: CASSKGPSGDTQYF

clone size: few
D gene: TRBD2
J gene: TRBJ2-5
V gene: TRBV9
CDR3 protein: CASSVSGRGETQYF

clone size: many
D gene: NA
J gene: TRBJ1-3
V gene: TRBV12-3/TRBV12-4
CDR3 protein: CASSPPRSSGNTIYF

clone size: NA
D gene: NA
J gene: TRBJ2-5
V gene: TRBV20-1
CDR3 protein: CSARGGTLETQYF

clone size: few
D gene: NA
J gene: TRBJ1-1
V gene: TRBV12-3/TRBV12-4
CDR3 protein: CASRNREGIPEAFF

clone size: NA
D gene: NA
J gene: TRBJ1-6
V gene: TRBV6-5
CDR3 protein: CASRLGQNNSPLHF

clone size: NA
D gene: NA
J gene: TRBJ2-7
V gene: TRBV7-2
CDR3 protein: CASSPQRSSLSYEQYF

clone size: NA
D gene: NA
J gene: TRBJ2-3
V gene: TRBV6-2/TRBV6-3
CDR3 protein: CASTALGWGITDTQYF

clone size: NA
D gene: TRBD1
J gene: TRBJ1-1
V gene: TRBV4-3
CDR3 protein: CASSGTGRTEAFF

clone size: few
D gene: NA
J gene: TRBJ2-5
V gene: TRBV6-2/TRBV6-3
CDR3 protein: CASKTIRQASVGTQYF

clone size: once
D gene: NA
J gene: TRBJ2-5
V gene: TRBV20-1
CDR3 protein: CSAEFERVETQYF

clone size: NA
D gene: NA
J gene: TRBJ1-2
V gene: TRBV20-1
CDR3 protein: CSARTTGSGYTF

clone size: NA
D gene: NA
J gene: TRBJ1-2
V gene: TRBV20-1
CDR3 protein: CSAKAPGANGYTF

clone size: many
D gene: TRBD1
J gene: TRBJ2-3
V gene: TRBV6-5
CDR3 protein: CASSLDRKTDTQYF

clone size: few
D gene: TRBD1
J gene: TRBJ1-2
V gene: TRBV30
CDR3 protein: CAWSRQGPSGYTF

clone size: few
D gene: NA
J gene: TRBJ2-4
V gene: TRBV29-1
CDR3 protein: CSVEVNRGGKNIQYF

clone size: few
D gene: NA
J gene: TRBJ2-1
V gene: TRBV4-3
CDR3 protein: CASSQEPGFSYNEQFF

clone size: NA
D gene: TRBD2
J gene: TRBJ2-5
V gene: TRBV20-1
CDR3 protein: CSARESGGYYQETQYF

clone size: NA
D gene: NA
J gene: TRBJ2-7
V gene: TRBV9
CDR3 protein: CASSYSGAHEQYF

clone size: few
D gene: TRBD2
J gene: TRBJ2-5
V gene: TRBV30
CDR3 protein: CAAGTSGETQYF

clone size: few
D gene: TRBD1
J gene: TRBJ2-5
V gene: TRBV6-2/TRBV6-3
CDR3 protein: CASSRYRGQSETQYF

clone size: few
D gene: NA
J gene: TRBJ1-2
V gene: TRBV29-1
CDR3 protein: CSVDGTANYGYTF

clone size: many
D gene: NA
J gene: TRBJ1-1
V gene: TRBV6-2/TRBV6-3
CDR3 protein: CASRNDRMNTEAFF

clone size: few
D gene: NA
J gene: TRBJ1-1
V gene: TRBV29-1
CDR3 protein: CSVVGQRMNTEAFF

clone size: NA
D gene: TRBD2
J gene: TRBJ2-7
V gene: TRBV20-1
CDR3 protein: CSASSNVRLAGAEQYF

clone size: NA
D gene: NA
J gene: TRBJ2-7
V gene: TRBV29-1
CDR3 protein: CSVRTFYEQYF

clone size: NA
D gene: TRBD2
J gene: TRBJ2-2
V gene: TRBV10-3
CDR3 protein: CAISESGTSGLTGELFF

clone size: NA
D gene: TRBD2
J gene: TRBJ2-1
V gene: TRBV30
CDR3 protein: CAWRGSGRAREQFF

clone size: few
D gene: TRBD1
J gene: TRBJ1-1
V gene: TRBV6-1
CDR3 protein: CASSRRTGVGHTEAFF

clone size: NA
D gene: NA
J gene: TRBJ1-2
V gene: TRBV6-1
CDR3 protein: CASSEVQAGRYGYTF

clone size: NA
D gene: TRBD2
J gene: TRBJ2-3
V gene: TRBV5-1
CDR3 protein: CASTRGAGRRTDTQYF

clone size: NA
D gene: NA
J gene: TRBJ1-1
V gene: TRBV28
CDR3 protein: CASSILLAATIMNTEAFF

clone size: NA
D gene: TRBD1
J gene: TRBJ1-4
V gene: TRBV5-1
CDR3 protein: CASSLRQGGPEKLFF

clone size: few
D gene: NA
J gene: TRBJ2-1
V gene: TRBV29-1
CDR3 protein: CSVPAPNEQFF

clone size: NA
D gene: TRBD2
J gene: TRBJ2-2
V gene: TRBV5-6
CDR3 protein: CASSHLSGGLNGELFF

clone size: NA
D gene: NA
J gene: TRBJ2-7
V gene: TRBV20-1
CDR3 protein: CSAPSDFTYYEQYF

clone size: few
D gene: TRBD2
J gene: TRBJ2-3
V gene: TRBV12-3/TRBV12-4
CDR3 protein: CASSLAGLAGGYTDTQYF

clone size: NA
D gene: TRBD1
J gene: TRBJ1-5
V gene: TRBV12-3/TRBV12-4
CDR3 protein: CASSPRQGHNQPQHF